This TCR beta chain emerged from a study of T cell repertoires in cytomegalovirus infection. Whole-study findings and limits: What dominated the ex vivo response were HLA-C-restricted CMV-specific TCR beta clonotypes.

TCRdb processed the reads anew with MiXCR; each CDR3 protein has one entry. The sample records approximately 630,000 distinct CDR3 sequences, around 24% being singletons. This clonotype was found a few times. Antigen: not known. Sequences were obtained from CD8+ T cells from PBMCs. This clonotype originated in a human donor in good health (CMV status not recorded). Some clones in this sample may be carry-over from other donors' samples.

The DNA of the CDR3 is TGTGCCAGCAGCGCCCGATTGACAGGGGGCAATCAGCCCCAGCATTTT. It translates to CASSARLTGGNQPQHF. V and J are TRBV7-8 and TRBJ1-5, with 8 bases lining up with TRBD1. The CDR3 covers 16 residues. Per germline, CDR1 SGHVS and CDR2 FQNEAQ. With V trimmed by 5 bases and J by 2 bases, 8 bases remained unmatched.